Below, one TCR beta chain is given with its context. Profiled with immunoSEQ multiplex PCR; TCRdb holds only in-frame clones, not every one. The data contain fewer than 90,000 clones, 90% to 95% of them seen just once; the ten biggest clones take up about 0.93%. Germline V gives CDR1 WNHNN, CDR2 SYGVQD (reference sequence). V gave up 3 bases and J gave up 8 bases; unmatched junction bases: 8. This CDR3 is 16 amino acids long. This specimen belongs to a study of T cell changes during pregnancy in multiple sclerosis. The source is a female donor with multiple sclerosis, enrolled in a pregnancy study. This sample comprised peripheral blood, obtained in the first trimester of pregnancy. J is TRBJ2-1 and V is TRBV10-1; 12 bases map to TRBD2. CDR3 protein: CASSDLLAGGWHEQFF. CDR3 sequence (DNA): TGCGCCAGCAGTGACTTACTAGCGGGAGGTTGGCATGAGCAGTTCTTC.